This TCR beta chain was retrieved from a study of early T cells in non-severe SARS-CoV-2 infection (dated by TCRdb to about 2021). With respect to the entire study: Because TCR sequencing relied on bulk RNA taken from unsorted whole blood, pairing of alpha and beta chains was not possible.

A case-control design nested within a healthcare worker cohort in London, UK, was used, with weekly nasopharyngeal swab PCR tests and blood sampling performed. Healthcare workers were recruited during the week of the UK lockdown, between 23 and 31 March 2020, and followed weekly for up to roughly 15 weeks. What the work shows at the level of the full study, not this receptor alone: VDJdb matching was skewed toward anti-spike CD8 responses and likely underestimated virus-specific expansions, missing private and CD4 specificities.

The CDR3 holds 14 amino acids from the cysteine to the phenylalanine. Only CDR3 DNA remains: 42 bases, in frame from the first base. For CDR1 and CDR2, the germline V gene lists MNHEY and SVGEGT. Germline trimming amounts to 6 bases on V and 6 bases on J, with 3 as the count of junction bases outside the gene matches. Worth noting for this clonotype: Its antigen specificity is not known. The sample holds no much larger clone one base away, and base qualities are not on file.

Library preparation used 5' RACE. Sequencing relied on a NextSeq 500. The TCR library protocol attached unique molecular identifiers to individual cDNA molecules to correct for sequencing error and PCR bias. Both TCR alpha and beta chains were sequenced, and tight co-correlation was observed between alpha and beta sequence abundances in each sample. In the source study's methods: Decombinator V4 was used to annotate TCR sequences for V gene, J gene and CDR3. Expanded TCRs were defined as changing significantly between any two time points under a Poisson model with p below 0.0001. Abundances of TCRs were expressed as counts per million after normalisation to the total number of TCRs sequenced in each sample. MAIT TCRs were defined by TRAV1-2 paired with TRAJ12, TRAJ20 or TRAJ33, and iNKT TCRs by TRAV10 paired with TRAJ18. A search of VDJdb, accessed on 1 November 2021, was run for TCRs annotated to CMV, EBV and SARS-CoV-2, with TCRs annotated for multiple antigens excluded. Using fastp trimming at Q25 and MiXCR clonotype assembly, TCRdb reanalyzed the public sequencing data and kept in-frame beta chains. One record per CDR3 amino acid sequence lists the most common genes and DNA. The V and J calls and clone size come from TCRdb's table, not from the authors' own analysis. Counted in this sample were about 36,000 distinct CDR3 sequences; roughly 6.8% of them appeared once. The ten largest clones capture under 25% of the sample.

The rearrangement joined TRBV6-2 or TRBV6-3 to TRBJ2-2, with TRBD2 identical over 11 junction bases. This sequence originates from an adult who was a healthcare worker with PCR-confirmed SARS-CoV-2 infection or an uninfected control (not recorded which). The sample was whole blood, taken at baseline. The sequenced DNA is TGTGCCAGCAGGGGACTAGCGGATGCCGGGGAGCTGTTTTTT. This sequence encodes CASRGLADAGELFF.